This T cell receptor beta chain was recovered during a study of T cell responses to AZD1222 COVID-19 vaccine. This clone was seen once. Repertoires were generated with immunoSEQ multiplex PCR, while TCRdb's copy carries only in-frame clones and drops some. The table lists roughly 77,000 clones, more than 90% of them singletons, with roughly 4.5% in the top ten. Germline loops: CDR1 MRHNA, CDR2 SNTAGT. The length of the CDR3 is 14 residues. V shed 0 bases and J shed 4 bases, with 9 bases lying between them. Sequencing used peripheral blood, obtained 28 days after the second AZD1222 dose. This TCR came from an adult who received the AZD1222 COVID-19 vaccine. The rearrangement uses TRBV6-4 and TRBJ1-2; D not certain. Here the CDR3 reads CASSDSRGPYGYTF. The CDR3 DNA is TGTGCCAGCAGTGACTCGAGAGGGCCCTATGGCTACACCTTC.